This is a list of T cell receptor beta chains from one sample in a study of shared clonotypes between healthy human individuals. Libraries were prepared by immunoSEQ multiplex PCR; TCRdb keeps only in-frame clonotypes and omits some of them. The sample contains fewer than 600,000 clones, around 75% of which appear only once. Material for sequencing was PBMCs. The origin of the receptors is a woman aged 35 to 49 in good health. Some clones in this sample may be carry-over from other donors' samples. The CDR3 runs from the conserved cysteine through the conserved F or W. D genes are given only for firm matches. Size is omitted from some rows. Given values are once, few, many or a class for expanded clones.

CDR3nt: TGTGCCAGCAGCGTAGGGCTCTTGGGAAGGGCTGGTCTAGGCTATGGCTACACCTTC; CDR3aa: CASSVGLLGRAGLGYGYTF; v_gene: TRBV9; d_gene: -; abundance: -; j_gene: TRBJ1-2
CDR3nt: TGTGCCAGCAGTGCGGAGCTAGCGGGAGTTAATGAGCAGTTCTTC; CDR3aa: CASSAELAGVNEQFF; v_gene: TRBV2; d_gene: TRBD2; abundance: -; j_gene: TRBJ2-1
CDR3nt: TGTGCCAGCAGTTCCTGGAGCGGGAGAAGTGGAGAGACCCAGTACTTC; CDR3aa: CASSSWSGRSGETQYF; v_gene: TRBV6-5; d_gene: TRBD2; abundance: few; j_gene: TRBJ2-5
CDR3nt: TGTGCCAGCAGCTTAGATCCCGGGAGGGATACGCAGTATTTT; CDR3aa: CASSLDPGRDTQYF; v_gene: TRBV11-2; d_gene: TRBD2; abundance: -; j_gene: TRBJ2-3
CDR3nt: TGTGCCAGCAGCTCGCCGCTAGCTTCCATAGGGGCCTACAATGAGCAGTTCTTC; CDR3aa: CASSSPLASIGAYNEQFF; v_gene: TRBV11-2; d_gene: -; abundance: -; j_gene: TRBJ2-1
CDR3nt: TGCGCCAGCAGCTCGGGGGACTTTATCTATGGCTACACCTTC; CDR3aa: CASSSGDFIYGYTF; v_gene: TRBV5-1; d_gene: -; abundance: -; j_gene: TRBJ1-2
CDR3nt: TGTGCCAGCAGCCGAGGGAGCGCAGAGACCCAGTACTTC; CDR3aa: CASSRGSAETQYF; v_gene: TRBV7-3; d_gene: -; abundance: -; j_gene: TRBJ2-5
CDR3nt: TGTGCCAGCGTACAGGGTAGCTCCTACAATGAGCAGTTCTTC; CDR3aa: CASVQGSSYNEQFF; v_gene: TRBV28; d_gene: -; abundance: many; j_gene: TRBJ2-1
CDR3nt: TGTGCCTGGGCTATTTACTCCTACGAGCAGTATTTC; CDR3aa: CAWAIYSYEQYF; v_gene: TRBV30; d_gene: -; abundance: -; j_gene: TRBJ2-7
CDR3nt: TGCGCCAGCAGCTTGGCCCCCACCCCGGCCGTCAATGAGCAGTTCTTC; CDR3aa: CASSLAPTPAVNEQFF; v_gene: TRBV5-1; d_gene: -; abundance: -; j_gene: TRBJ2-1
CDR3nt: TGTGCCAGCAGCTTAGGGGACAGGTCCTACGAGCAGTACTTC; CDR3aa: CASSLGDRSYEQYF; v_gene: TRBV11-3; d_gene: TRBD1; abundance: few; j_gene: TRBJ2-7
CDR3nt: TGCGCCAGCAGCCCCACTGGGACTAGCGGGAGTGGTTCCTACAATGAGCAGTTCTTC; CDR3aa: CASSPTGTSGSGSYNEQFF; v_gene: TRBV4-1; d_gene: TRBD2; abundance: -; j_gene: TRBJ2-1
CDR3nt: TGTGCCACCAGCAGGGAACTAGCGACAGATACGCAGTATTTT; CDR3aa: CATSRELATDTQYF; v_gene: TRBV15; d_gene: TRBD2; abundance: -; j_gene: TRBJ2-3
CDR3nt: TGTGCCAGCAGTGACAGGGGGGTGTGGGAAAAACTGTTTTTT; CDR3aa: CASSDRGVWEKLFF; v_gene: TRBV6-1; d_gene: TRBD1; abundance: -; j_gene: TRBJ1-4
CDR3nt: TGCGCCAGCAGCCCGGGACTCGTAGCAGATACGCAGTATTTT; CDR3aa: CASSPGLVADTQYF; v_gene: TRBV5-1; d_gene: -; abundance: -; j_gene: TRBJ2-3
CDR3nt: TGTGCCACCAGCAGAGATTGGACGGGAGTCTACGAGCAGTACTTC; CDR3aa: CATSRDWTGVYEQYF; v_gene: TRBV15; d_gene: -; abundance: -; j_gene: TRBJ2-7
CDR3nt: TGTGCCACCAGCACGGAGAGAGATACGCAGTATTTT; CDR3aa: CATSTERDTQYF; v_gene: TRBV15; d_gene: -; abundance: -; j_gene: TRBJ2-3
CDR3nt: TGTGCCAGCAGCCCCCGACAGGGGGCGACTGAAAAACTGTTTTTT; CDR3aa: CASSPRQGATEKLFF; v_gene: TRBV7-8; d_gene: TRBD1; abundance: -; j_gene: TRBJ1-4
CDR3nt: TGTGCCTGGAGTGTACGAGGAAAGAGCTCCTACGAGCAGTACTTC; CDR3aa: CAWSVRGKSSYEQYF; v_gene: TRBV30; d_gene: -; abundance: -; j_gene: TRBJ2-7
CDR3nt: TGTGCCAGCAGCTTGGGGTCGGACAGGGGAAACACAGATACGCAGTATTTT; CDR3aa: CASSLGSDRGNTDTQYF; v_gene: TRBV5-6; d_gene: TRBD1; abundance: -; j_gene: TRBJ2-3
CDR3nt: TGTGCCAGCAGTTCCACACTAGCGGGAGGCACCGAGCAGTACTTC; CDR3aa: CASSSTLAGGTEQYF; v_gene: TRBV27; d_gene: TRBD2; abundance: -; j_gene: TRBJ2-7
CDR3nt: TGTGCCAGCAGTTTACGGGGGGGGAACAATCAGCCCCAGCATTTT; CDR3aa: CASSLRGGNNQPQHF; v_gene: TRBV28; d_gene: -; abundance: -; j_gene: TRBJ1-5
CDR3nt: TGTGCCAGCAGCTTCTCTATGGCAACAGGGGGAGAACACTACGAGCAGTACTTC; CDR3aa: CASSFSMATGGEHYEQYF; v_gene: TRBV11-2; d_gene: TRBD1; abundance: once; j_gene: TRBJ2-7
CDR3nt: TGTGCCAGCAGCCGACCGGGGCTAGCAGCAACCTACAATGAGCAGTTCTTC; CDR3aa: CASSRPGLAATYNEQFF; v_gene: TRBV5-6; d_gene: -; abundance: -; j_gene: TRBJ2-1
CDR3nt: TGTGCCACCAGCAGAGGGCGACAGGCTGGGGGATACAATGAGCAGTTCTTC; CDR3aa: CATSRGRQAGGYNEQFF; v_gene: TRBV15; d_gene: -; abundance: -; j_gene: TRBJ2-1
CDR3nt: TGTGCCAGCAGCTTAGCCCTCCAAGGGCAGCCCCAGCATTTT; CDR3aa: CASSLALQGQPQHF; v_gene: TRBV7-2; d_gene: -; abundance: -; j_gene: TRBJ1-5
CDR3nt: TGTGCCAGCAGCAGCTTTCAGGGACAGGCCCAAGAGACCCAGTACTTC; CDR3aa: CASSSFQGQAQETQYF; v_gene: TRBV21-1; d_gene: -; abundance: once; j_gene: TRBJ2-5
CDR3nt: TGTGCCAGCAGCATATCCGGGATACTTGGGGATACGCAGTATTTT; CDR3aa: CASSISGILGDTQYF; v_gene: TRBV5-5; d_gene: -; abundance: -; j_gene: TRBJ2-3
CDR3nt: TGTGCCTGGAAGATTGTCCGGTCCTGGGAGCAGTACTTC; CDR3aa: CAWKIVRSWEQYF; v_gene: TRBV30; d_gene: -; abundance: -; j_gene: TRBJ2-7
CDR3nt: TGCGCCAGCAGCCAAGCGGGAGGGAGCACAGATACGCAGTATTTT; CDR3aa: CASSQAGGSTDTQYF; v_gene: TRBV4-3; d_gene: TRBD2; abundance: few; j_gene: TRBJ2-3
CDR3nt: TGTGCCAGCAGTGAATTTAACAGGGTAGCTTTCTTT; CDR3aa: CASSEFNRVAFF; v_gene: TRBV6-1; d_gene: -; abundance: -; j_gene: TRBJ1-1